The clone carrying this TCR beta chain has at least ten counts. What it binds is not known. These data belong to a study of response to subunit inactivated influenza vaccine. Points from the study as a whole: The authors offered the suggestion that each seasonal influenza vaccination recruits few new T cells.

This CDR3 region has 14 residues. Germline V gene data show CDR1 as SGHDT and CDR2 as YYEEEE. The V end lost 0 bases, the J end lost 0 bases, and 4 bases lay between the germline ends. TCRdb called the RT-PCR reads again in MiXCR, with one record for every CDR3 protein. This repertoire shows around 250,000 distinct CDR3 sequences, 12% found once; its top ten account for less than 8.5%. This TCR was sampled from a man aged 50 to 60 who received an inactivated influenza vaccine. J is TRBJ1-5 and V is TRBV5-6; D gene unclear. Sequencing was performed on non-naive T cells sorted from PBMCs, taken 14 days before vaccination. CDR3 protein: CASSLGYSNQPQHF. DNA of the CDR3: TGTGCCAGCAGCTTGGGTTATAGCAATCAGCCCCAGCATTTT.